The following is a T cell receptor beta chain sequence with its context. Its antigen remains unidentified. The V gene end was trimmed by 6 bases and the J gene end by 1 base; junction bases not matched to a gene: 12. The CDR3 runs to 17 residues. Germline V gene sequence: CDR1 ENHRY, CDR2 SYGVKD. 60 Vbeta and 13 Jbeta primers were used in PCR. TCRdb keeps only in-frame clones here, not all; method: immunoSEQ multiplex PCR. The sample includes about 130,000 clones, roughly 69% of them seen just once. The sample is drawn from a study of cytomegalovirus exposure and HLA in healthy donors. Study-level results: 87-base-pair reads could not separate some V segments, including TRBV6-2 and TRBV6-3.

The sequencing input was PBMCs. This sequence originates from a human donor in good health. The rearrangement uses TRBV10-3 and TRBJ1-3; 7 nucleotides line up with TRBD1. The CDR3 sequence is CAISGTATNLSGNTIYF. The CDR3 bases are TGTGCCATCAGCGGGACAGCCACTAACCTTTCTGGAAACACCATATATTTT.